This section outlines one T cell receptor beta chain sequence together with its context. The data stem from a study of blood T cell repertoires in COVID-19. Study context: Samples came from the United States, Italy and Spain, spanning acute and convalescent COVID-19.

Assay: immunoSEQ multiplex PCR; the TCRdb copy retains only in-frame clones and omits some. The sample has 150,000 to 200,000 clones, around 73% seen once. CDR1 is KGHSH and CDR2 is LQKENI in the germline V gene. The CDR3 loop spans 15 amino acids. V gave up 11 bases and J gave up 5 bases, with 22 bases separating them. Participants were aged roughly 18 to 89 years, lived in around 25 US areas, and enrolled virtually. V gene TRBV18 combines with J gene TRBJ2-1; the D gene is possibly TRBD2 (6 bases). The sequence came from a woman aged 45 to 65 who had recovered from COVID-19. Sequencing was performed on PBMCs or T cells enriched from blood (not recorded which). The CDR3 is CAVTLALGPNNEQFF. The CDR3 DNA reads as TGTGCCGTTACCCTAGCGCTCGGACCGAACAATGAGCAGTTCTTC.